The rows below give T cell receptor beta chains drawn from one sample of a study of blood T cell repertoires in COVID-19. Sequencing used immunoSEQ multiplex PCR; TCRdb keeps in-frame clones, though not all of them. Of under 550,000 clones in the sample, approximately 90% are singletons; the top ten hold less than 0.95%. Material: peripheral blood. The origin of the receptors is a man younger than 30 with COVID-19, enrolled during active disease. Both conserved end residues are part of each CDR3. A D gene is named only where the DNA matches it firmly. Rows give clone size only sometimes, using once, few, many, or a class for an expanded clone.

TGTGCCAGCAGCCCCGGACTAGCCGGGGAGACCCAGTACTTC	CASSPGLAGETQYF	TRBV11-3	TRBJ2-5	TRBD2	NA
TGTGCCAGCAGCCCTGTGGGGACAGGGGTGTCCTACGAGCAGTACTTC	CASSPVGTGVSYEQYF	TRBV7-9	TRBJ2-7	TRBD1	few
TGTGCCACCAGTCCTAGCGGGAGTTTAAACGAGCAGTACTTC	CATSPSGSLNEQYF	TRBV24-1	TRBJ2-7	TRBD2	NA
TGTGCCAGCAGTTACTCGGGAAGCGGACTCACCGGGGAGCTGTTTTTT	CASSYSGSGLTGELFF	TRBV6-5	TRBJ2-2	NA	NA
TGTGCCACCAGTGTGTCAGGTCAGACTGAAGCTTTCTTT	CATSVSGQTEAFF	TRBV24-1	TRBJ1-1	NA	NA
TGTGCCAGCAGCCCCTCCCCGGGACAGATCTTCTCTGGCTACACCTTC	CASSPSPGQIFSGYTF	TRBV7-9	TRBJ1-2	TRBD1	NA
TGTGCCAGCAGCTCACAGTTTAACACTGAAGCTTTCTTT	CASSSQFNTEAFF	TRBV7-9	TRBJ1-1	NA	NA
TGTGCCAGCTCACCTCGGACAGGGAGGGTGAACACTGAAGCTTTCTTT	CASSPRTGRVNTEAFF	TRBV18	TRBJ1-1	TRBD1	once
TGTGCCAGCAGCCCGGGGACTAACTTCTACGAGCAGTACTTC	CASSPGTNFYEQYF	TRBV7-2	TRBJ2-7	TRBD2	NA
TGTGCCAGCAGCGTAGGTTACTCAGGTGGCAGCCCCACAGATACGCAGTATTTT	CASSVGYSGGSPTDTQYF	TRBV9	TRBJ2-3	NA	NA
TGTGCCAGCAGCTCGGACTACCGAGGGCGCACAGATACGCAGTATTTT	CASSSDYRGRTDTQYF	TRBV11-2	TRBJ2-3	NA	NA
TGTGCCACCAGTGATCCTGGACTAGAAGGTCCAGATACGCAGTATTTT	CATSDPGLEGPDTQYF	TRBV24-1	TRBJ2-3	TRBD2	few
TGTGCCAGCAGCTGGACTAGCGGGGGGCCGGCCGGGGAGCTGTTTTTT	CASSWTSGGPAGELFF	TRBV7-6	TRBJ2-2	TRBD2	NA
TGTGCCAGCAGCTTAGCGCTACGGGCCGGGGAGCTGTTTTTT	CASSLALRAGELFF	TRBV7-2	TRBJ2-2	NA	NA
TGTGCCAGCAGCCCACAGGGTGCGGGCACTGAAGCTTTCTTT	CASSPQGAGTEAFF	TRBV5-6	TRBJ1-1	NA	NA
TGTGCCAGCAGGACGGGACAGGTTGACAATGAGCAGTTCTTC	CASRTGQVDNEQFF	TRBV6-5	TRBJ2-1	TRBD1	NA
TGTGCCAGCAGTTCTCAGGGGGTCGGGGCCAACGTCCTGACTTTC	CASSSQGVGANVLTF	TRBV6-5	TRBJ2-6	TRBD1	NA
TGTGCCAGCAGGCATCTACCGACAGGGGAAGAGACCCAGTACTTC	CASRHLPTGEETQYF	TRBV7-4	TRBJ2-5	TRBD1	NA
TGCGCCAGCAGCCAAGCGGGAACCTATGGCTACACCTTC	CASSQAGTYGYTF	TRBV4-1	TRBJ1-2	NA	NA
TGTGCCAGCAGTTACTCCCTACAGGTCGCCTATGGCTACACCTTC	CASSYSLQVAYGYTF	TRBV6-5	TRBJ1-2	NA	NA
TGTGCCAGCAGCTTGTCCAGCGGGGTGGTCGGGGAGCTGTTTTTT	CASSLSSGVVGELFF	TRBV7-6	TRBJ2-2	TRBD2	NA
TGTGCCAGCAGCACCCCCAGTTCTTACACCGGGGAGCTGTTTTTT	CASSTPSSYTGELFF	TRBV21-1	TRBJ2-2	NA	NA
TGTGCCAGCAAGGGAGCGGACTCCAATGAGCAGTTCTTC	CASKGADSNEQFF	TRBV2	TRBJ2-1	NA	NA
TGTGCCAGCTTTAGACGGGGAATGAACACTGAAGCTTTCTTT	CASFRRGMNTEAFF	TRBV6-5	TRBJ1-1	NA	NA
TGTGCCAGCAGCCGGGGGGGTTCTGGGGCCAACGTCCTGACTTTC	CASSRGGSGANVLTF	TRBV13	TRBJ2-6	TRBD2	NA
TGCGCCAGCAGCTTCCGGGACAGACACAATGAGCAGTTCTTC	CASSFRDRHNEQFF	TRBV5-1	TRBJ2-1	TRBD1	NA
TGTGCCAGCTCACCGGCAAGCTCCTACAATGAGCAGTTCTTC	CASSPASSYNEQFF	TRBV18	TRBJ2-1	NA	NA
TGTGCCAACACTTACCCGAACCGGGACAGGGGGCCGAACTATGGCTACACCTTC	CANTYPNRDRGPNYGYTF	TRBV27	TRBJ1-2	TRBD1	NA
TGCGCCAGCAGCCAAGGTGCGGTCGGGGCAGGGGGATACGAGCAGTACTTC	CASSQGAVGAGGYEQYF	TRBV4-1	TRBJ2-7	TRBD1	NA
TGTGCCAGCACCATCGGACTAGCGGGGGGAAATGAGCAGTTCTTC	CASTIGLAGGNEQFF	TRBV7-3	TRBJ2-1	TRBD2	NA
TGTGCCACCGGTAAGCGGGAGAGATCCTACGAGCAGTACTTC	CATGKRERSYEQYF	TRBV15	TRBJ2-7	TRBD2	NA
TGTGCCAGCAGCGTATCTTTAGGAAACACCATATATTTT	CASSVSLGNTIYF	TRBV9	TRBJ1-3	NA	NA